This T cell receptor (beta chain) was observed in a study of blood T cell repertoires in COVID-19. Study-level background: The samples span acute and convalescent COVID-19 from the United States, Italy and Spain. From T cells, B-cell-depleted T cells, or PBMCs came the material, which was cDNA or gDNA.

Those who participated ranged in age from about 18 to 89 years and resided in about two dozen US areas. The CDR3 covers 16 residues. The junction had 11 bases not matched to a gene; V was cut back by 8 bases and J by 4 bases. From germline, CDR1 is SNHLY and CDR2 FYNNEI. Per the authors' pipeline: From reference gene primer amplification, estimates of nucleated cell counts were derived. Only in-frame clones appear in the TCRdb table, and some are missing; sequencing was by immunoSEQ multiplex PCR. The V and J calls and the clone size are those of that table, but D and trimming were determined from the DNA. This table has approximately 360,000 clones, 88% appearing once.

The TCR comes from a woman aged 25 to 39 with acute COVID-19. The specimen sequenced was PBMCs or T cells enriched from blood (not recorded which). V is TRBV2 and J is TRBJ2-1; the match to TRBD1 covers 10 bases. This CDR3 is CASYDRGPVGYNEQFF. DNA for the CDR3: TGTGCCAGCTACGACAGGGGGCCAGTGGGGTACAATGAGCAGTTCTTC.